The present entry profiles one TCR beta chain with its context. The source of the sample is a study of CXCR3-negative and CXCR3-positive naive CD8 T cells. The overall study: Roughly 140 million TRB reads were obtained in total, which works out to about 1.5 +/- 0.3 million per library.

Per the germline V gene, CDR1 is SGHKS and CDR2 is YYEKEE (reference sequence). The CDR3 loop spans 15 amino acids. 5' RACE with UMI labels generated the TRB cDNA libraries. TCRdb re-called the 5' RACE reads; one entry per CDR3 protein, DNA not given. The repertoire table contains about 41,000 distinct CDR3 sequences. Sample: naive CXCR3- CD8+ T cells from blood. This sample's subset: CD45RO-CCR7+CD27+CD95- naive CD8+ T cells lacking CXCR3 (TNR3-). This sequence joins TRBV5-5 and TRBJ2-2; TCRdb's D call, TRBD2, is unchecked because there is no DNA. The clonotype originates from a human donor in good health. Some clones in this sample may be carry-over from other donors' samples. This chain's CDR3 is CASSFSGGNTGELFF.